Each of the 12 T cell receptor beta chains below was sequenced from the same sample in a study of cytomegalovirus exposure and HLA in healthy donors. The PCR had 60 Vbeta and 13 Jbeta primers. Profiled with immunoSEQ multiplex PCR; TCRdb holds only in-frame clones, not every one. The sample yields some 100,000 clones, around 85% seen once. Sequencing input: PBMCs. The receptors were gathered from a man in his thirties or forties in good health and CMV-seronegative.

The rearrangement links TRBV5-4 to TRBJ2-2; a possible D gene is TRBD2 (5 bases). From germline, CDR1 is SGHNT and CDR2 YYREEE (reference sequence). With 3 bases removed from V and 7 bases from J, the gap between germline ends came to 10 bases. The CDR3 has 13 residues. CDR3 loop: CASSSWEHGELFF. The CDR3 DNA sequence: TGTGCCAGCAGCTCCTGGGAGCACGGGGAGCTGTTTTTT.

V usage is TRBV5-1 and J usage is TRBJ2-4, with 15 bases fitting TRBD2. Germline CDR1 and CDR2: SGHRS and YFSETQ. The V segment lost 3 bases and the J segment 1 base; nucleotides outside the gene matches: 5. This CDR3 has 18 amino acids. Here the CDR3 reads CASSSGLAGGPAKNIQYF. The CDR3, as DNA: TGCGCCAGCAGCTCCGGACTAGCGGGAGGGCCGGCCAAAAACATTCAGTACTTC.

This chain uses TRBV6-4 with TRBJ2-2; 8 bases agree with TRBD2. The CDR3 has 16 residues. Germline CDR1 reads MRHNA; CDR2 reads SNTAGT. The trim removed 3 bases at V and 1 base at J, leaving 4 bases unmatched. CDR3 region: CASSEWLAGNTGELFF. The CDR3 region has the DNA TGTGCCAGCAGTGAATGGCTAGCGGGGAACACCGGGGAGCTGTTTTTT.

This clone was seen a few times. The chain recombines TRBV5-1 with TRBJ2-4; 12 bases fit TRBD2. V shed 4 bases and J 9 bases; nucleotides not matched to a gene: 17. Germline V gives CDR1 SGHRS, CDR2 YFSETQ. CDR3 size: 18 residues. The CDR3: CASSAAGTSGRPSSIQYF. The DNA for the CDR3 is TGCGCCAGCAGCGCAGCAGGAACTAGCGGGAGGCCATCAAGCATTCAGTACTTC.

This rearrangement joins TRBV7-9 to TRBJ1-3, with a tentative D call TRBD1 (6 bases). V was trimmed by 1 base and J by 8 bases, leaving 6 bases between them. Germline V gene sequence: CDR1 SEHNR, CDR2 FQNEAQ (reference sequence). The CDR3 has 12 amino acids. CDR3 sequence: CASSLGQDTIYF. The CDR3 nucleotides are TGTGCCAGCAGCTTAGGACAGGACACCATATATTTT.

The J gene is TRBJ2-1, the V gene TRBV9, with D unresolved. V was cut by 1 base and J by 3 bases, with 5 bases left in between. The V gene's germline CDR1 is SGDLS and CDR2 YYNGEE. The CDR3 totals 13 residues. In DNA, the CDR3 is TGTGCCAGCAGCGTAAACAGCTACAATGAGCAGTTCTTC. Protein product: CASSVNSYNEQFF.

V is TRBV10-3 and J is TRBJ2-4; possible D gene TRBD2, 5 bases. Germline V gene lookup returns CDR1 ENHRY and CDR2 SYGVKD. CDR3 length: 17 amino acids. Trimming took 2 bases from V and 5 from J, leaving 19 bases between them. CDR3 loop: CAISEPSGRPSQNIQYF. The CDR3 nucleotides are TGTGCCATCAGTGAGCCTTCCGGCCGGCCTAGCCAAAACATTCAGTACTTC.

The gene calls are TRBV25-1 and TRBJ2-6, with D perhaps TRBD1 (6 bases). Germline V gene sequence: CDR1 MGHDK, CDR2 SYGVNS. This CDR3 region has 15 residues. With 5 bases removed from V and 0 bases from J, the gap between germline ends came to 8 bases. As DNA, the CDR3 is TGTGCCAGCAGTCAAGGGGGCTCTGGGGCCAACGTCCTGACTTTC. As protein: CASSQGGSGANVLTF.

This rearrangement joins TRBV5-1 to TRBJ1-5, with 7 bases identical to TRBD1. Trimming took 3 bases from V and 2 from J; bases not matched to a gene: 5. The CDR3 runs to 15 residues. Looked up from germline, CDR1 is SGHRS and CDR2 is YFSETQ. The CDR3 loop reads CASSWEGTGNQPQHF. CDR3 coding DNA: TGCGCCAGCAGCTGGGAAGGGACAGGCAATCAGCCCCAGCATTTT.

There are a few counts of this clone. The chain links TRBV28 to TRBJ1-5; D is possibly TRBD1 (5 bases). Germline lookup yields CDR1 MDHEN and CDR2 SYDVKM. The V gene lost 7 bases and the J gene lost 7 bases, with 17 bases spanning the gap. The CDR3 consists of 14 residues. The CDR3 coding sequence is TGTGCCAGCATCCCGACCGGGGGAGGACAGCCCCAGCATTTT. It codes for CASIPTGGGQPQHF.

The rearrangement joins TRBV5-6 to TRBJ1-2; D is perhaps TRBD1 (6 bases). The germline V and J ends were trimmed by 4 bases and 2 bases, with 12 bases remaining between them. The CDR3 length is 14 residues. The germline V gene has CDR1 SGHDT and CDR2 YYEEEE. This CDR3 is CASSPPGQNYGYTF. CDR3 DNA: TGTGCCAGCAGCCCGCCTGGACAGAACTATGGCTACACCTTC.

Here the CDR3 DNA reads TGTGCCAGCAGTCCTCCCGGGACTAGCGGGATCAGCTACGAGCAGTACTTC. Residues: CASSPPGTSGISYEQYF. V gene TRBV21-1 combines with J gene TRBJ2-7; TRBD2 is the table's D call, not checked against the DNA. TRBV21-1 is labeled a pseudogene. This CDR3 comprises 17 residues.